One sample yielded the 7 T cell receptor beta chains listed below, sequenced in a study of post-analysis software for immune sequencing data. Study-wide results and limits: TRBV segments more frequent in patients than in controls numbered several and included TRBV5-6, TRBV5-1 and TRBV20-1.

These receptors are not linked to any known antigen. The library was made from cDNA and included unique molecular identifiers. TCRdb analysed the PCR reads with MiXCR anew, one entry per CDR3 protein. The sample lists roughly 580,000 distinct CDR3 sequences, roughly 45% occurring once. The source material was blood. Receptor source: a girl under 18 with multiple sclerosis.

The sample holds a few counts of this clonotype. The gene calls are TRBV12-3 or TRBV12-4 and TRBJ2-1; TRBD2 agrees at 7 bases. This CDR3 has 15 amino acids. The V gene end was trimmed by 5 bases and the J gene end by 9 bases; junction bases not matched to a gene: 13. The CDR3 DNA follows: TGTGCCAGCAGTCAAAAAATGGGAGGGCCTGGTGAGCAGTTCTTC. Its protein product is CASSQKMGGPGEQFF.

This clonotype was observed a few times. V usage is TRBV3-1 and J usage is TRBJ2-5, with D unresolved. Trimming took off 0 bases at V and 3 bases at J, with 5 bases between the two ends. The CDR3 has 13 residues. Germline CDR1 is LGHDT and CDR2 is YNNKEL (reference sequence). The CDR3 loop is CASSQDQEETQYF. The CDR3 DNA reads as TGTGCCAGCAGCCAAGATCAGGAAGAGACCCAGTACTTC.

In its sample, this clonotype was seen a few times. The chain combines TRBV3-1 with TRBJ1-6; D gene ambiguous. The CDR3 is 13 amino acids. Germline V lookup: CDR1 LGHDT, CDR2 YNNKEL (reference sequence). V was shortened by 0 bases and J by 9 bases, with 6 bases between the two germline ends. CDR3 DNA: TGTGCCAGCAGCCAAGAAAGGGCTTCACCCCTCCACTTT. Its translation is CASSQERASPLHF.

V usage is TRBV20-1 and J usage is TRBJ2-7; TRBD1 aligns across 8 bases. The V gene end was trimmed by 7 bases and the J gene end by 2 bases; junction bases not matched to a gene: 10. The CDR3 consists of 14 residues. CDR1 DFQATT and CDR2 SNEGSKA come from the germline V gene (reference sequence). Here the CDR3 DNA reads TGCAGTGTTATTGGGACAGGTTTTACCTACGAGCAGTACTTC. This encodes CSVIGTGFTYEQYF.

This rearrangement joins TRBV7-2 to TRBJ2-1, with TRBD1 matching 9 bases. Germline CDR1 SGHTA, CDR2 FQGNSA. The ends lost 11 bases at V and 5 bases at J; junction bases unmatched: 7. This CDR3 has 13 amino acids. For the CDR3, the DNA is TGTGCCGGGGACAGGGCGAGGGACAATGAGCAGTTCTTC. This sequence encodes CAGDRARDNEQFF.

The chain joins TRBV6-5 to TRBJ1-1, with 7 bases lining up with TRBD1. V shed 4 bases and J 4 bases; nucleotides not matched to a gene: 6. Germline CDR1 is MNHEY and CDR2 is SVGAGI. The CDR3 sequence is 14 residues long. This CDR3 is CASSWTGQSTEAFF. For the CDR3, the DNA is TGTGCCAGCAGTTGGACAGGCCAGAGCACTGAAGCTTTCTTT.

The chain has TRBV20-1 and TRBJ2-7, with D tentatively TRBD1 (6 bases). The end of the DNA fits TRBJ2-1 better, so the J call may be wrong. CDR1 DFQATT and CDR2 SNEGSKA come from the germline V gene (reference sequence). This CDR3 has 15 amino acids. This chain's CDR3 is CSASRGAVYYNEQFF. DNA for the CDR3: TGCAGTGCTAGCAGGGGCGCCGTTTACTATAATGAGCAGTTCTTC.